Each of the 26 T cell receptor beta chains below was sequenced from the same sample in a study of identical twins (dated by TCRdb to the mid-2010s). The library was made by 5' RACE. The run used an Illumina HiSeq 2000. TCRdb reran the public reads through fastp at Q25 and MiXCR, keeping productive beta chains. Rows with one shared CDR3 protein collapse into an entry with the most common genes and DNA. Recorded for this sample are roughly 1,500,000 distinct CDR3 sequences; under 35% of them occurred a single time. Around 0.25% of the sample lies in the top ten. Sequences were obtained from cord blood. Every receptor here comes from a newborn girl in good health.

This clonotype showed up just a few times. As DNA, the CDR3 is TGTGCCAGCAGCCCCGGTATACGGACCCAGTACTTC. Translated, it gives CASSPGIRTQYF. The rearrangement joins TRBV6-2 or TRBV6-3 to TRBJ2-7; D is ambiguous. Judging by the DNA end, TRBJ2-5 fits better; the J call may be wrong. Germline assignment: CDR1 MNHEY and CDR2 SVGEGT. The CDR3 loop spans 12 amino acids.

The chain is built from TRBV2 and TRBJ2-7; D might be TRBD1 (6 bases). From germline, CDR1 is SNHLY and CDR2 FYNNEI. The CDR3 has 13 amino acids. V lost 4 bases and J lost 6, with 13 bases in between. The CDR3 reads CASSVMMTGEQYF. Here the CDR3 DNA reads TGTGCCAGCAGTGTGATGATGACAGGCGAGCAGTACTTC.

The chain combines TRBV10-1 with TRBJ2-1; either TRBD1 or TRBD2 may fit D (5 bases each). Trimming cost V 2 bases and J 0 bases, with 11 bases left between them. Germline CDR1 is WNHNN and CDR2 is SYGVQD (reference sequence). The CDR3 covers 16 residues. The CDR3 DNA reads TGCGCCAGCAGTGAGCATGTGGGACCCTCCTACAATGAGCAGTTCTTC. It translates to CASSEHVGPSYNEQFF.

In regard to this clonotype: A read error may be the cause here, since a much bigger clone is one base away. The chain combines TRBV5-1 with TRBJ1-1, with D possibly being TRBD1 (5 bases). There are 13 residues in the CDR3. Germline values: CDR1 SGHRS, CDR2 YFSETQ. The CDR3 reads CAGSLGDNTEAFF. The CDR3 DNA reads TGCGCCGGCAGCTTGGGGGACAACACTGAAGCTTTCTTT.

The chain carries TRBV20-1 and TRBJ1-2; 9 nucleotides line up with TRBD1. CDR3 size: 16 residues. With V trimmed by 0 bases and J by 2 bases, 7 bases remained unmatched. Germline assignment: CDR1 DFQATT and CDR2 SNEGSKA (reference sequence). CDR3 sequence reads: CSARDSGTGQNYGYTF. The DNA of the CDR3 is TGCAGTGCTAGAGACTCCGGGACAGGGCAGAACTATGGCTACACCTTC.

This chain links TRBV7-9 with TRBJ1-1; D may be TRBD1 (6 bases). V shed 0 bases and J shed 1 base, with 18 bases lying between them. The CDR3 has 18 residues. Germline V CDR1 and CDR2: SEHNR, FQNEAQ (reference sequence). The CDR3 DNA follows: TGTGCCAGCAGCTTAGCTGGAGTAAAGGGACAAGGGAACACTGAAGCTTTCTTT. This encodes CASSLAGVKGQGNTEAFF.

Turning to this clonotype: Given a much more abundant clone one base away, this may be a read error. V is TRBV27 and J is TRBJ2-7; TRBD2 aligns across 13 bases. This CDR3 is 15 amino acids long. Germline assignment: CDR1 MNHEY and CDR2 SMNVEV (reference sequence). The V segment lost 2 bases and the J segment 3 bases; nucleotides outside the gene matches: 1. CDR3 loop: CASSLGTSGVYEQYF. CDR3 nucleotide sequence: TGTGCCAGCAGTTTAGGGACTAGCGGGGTCTACGAGCAGTACTTC.

The CDR3 here is CASSQQGRGGSTDTQYF. The CDR3 coding sequence is TGCGCCAGCAGCCAACAAGGCAGGGGCGGAAGCACAGATACGCAGTATTTT. This chain uses TRBV5-1 with TRBJ2-3, with D possibly matching TRBD1 (6 bases). Germline CDR1 SGHRS, CDR2 YFSETQ. V lost 4 bases to trimming and J lost 0 bases, with 18 bases between them. This CDR3 contains 17 residues.

Note on this clonotype: This sequence may be a read error, since a much larger clone differs from it by one base. The V gene is TRBV3-1, the J gene TRBJ2-5; 10 bases fit TRBD2. The germline V gene has CDR1 LGHDT and CDR2 YNNKEL (reference sequence). The CDR3 has 17 residues. J lost 11 bases, V lost 0 bases, and 15 bases had no gene match. In nucleotides, the CDR3 is TGTGCCAGCAGCCAAGATAAGGGACTAGCGACGCACAATGAGCAGTACTTC. Protein product: CASSQDKGLATHNEQYF.

Ten or more counts support this clonotype. The CDR3 sequence is CASSQATGVGAKNIQYF. Here the CDR3 DNA reads TGTGCCAGCAGCCAAGCGACAGGAGTCGGAGCCAAAAACATTCAGTACTTC. The chain employs TRBV4-2 and TRBJ2-4; TRBD1 is a possible D gene (6 bases). This CDR3 comprises 17 residues. Germline V lookup: CDR1 LGHNA, CDR2 YNFKEQ. V was cut by 1 base and J by 0 bases, with 13 bases left in between.

The V call is TRBV6-5, the J call TRBJ1-1; TRBD1 aligns across 7 bases. Germline V gives CDR1 MNHEY, CDR2 SVGAGI. CDR3 length: 12 residues. V shed 2 bases and J 11 bases; nucleotides not matched to a gene: 5. The DNA of the CDR3 is TGTGCCAGCAGTTACGCAGGGGGTTCTGCTTTCTTT. This translates into CASSYAGGSAFF.

This rearrangement joins TRBV20-1 to TRBJ1-1, with unresolved D. V was clipped by 7 bases and J by 3 bases, with 15 bases between them. The CDR3 is 13 amino acids. Germline CDR1 reads DFQATT; CDR2 reads SNEGSKA (reference sequence). CDR3 sequence (DNA): TGCAGTGTCCCCCCAGCTGGGGACACTGAAGCTTTCTTT. It yields the protein CSVPPAGDTEAFF.

The rearrangement links TRBV29-1 to TRBJ2-7; the D gene is possibly TRBD1 (5 bases). This CDR3 is built from 13 residues. Germline V gene data show CDR1 as SQVTM and CDR2 as ANQGSEA. The germline V and J ends were trimmed by 4 bases and 0 bases, with 10 bases remaining between them. The CDR3 nucleotides are TGCAGCGTTGGGGGCGGAAACTCCTACGAGCAGTACTTC. The encoded protein is CSVGGGNSYEQYF.

This clonotype was counted once. The chain carries TRBV12-3 or TRBV12-4 and TRBJ2-1; D is unresolved. Trimming pared 6 bases from V and 7 bases from J, leaving 10 bases between. The length of the CDR3 is 12 residues. The DNA for the CDR3 is TGTGCCAGCAGAATAGGTGTTAATGAGCAGTTCTTC. The encoded protein is CASRIGVNEQFF.

This clonotype was seen only a few times. This chain uses TRBV6-5 with TRBJ2-1, with D tentatively TRBD1 (6 bases). The V gene's germline CDR1 is MNHEY and CDR2 SVGAGI. Trimming left V 0 bases short and J 8 bases short, with 14 bases between. The CDR3 loop spans 15 amino acids. CDR3 sequence reads: CASSYSGPGVDEQFF. The DNA of the CDR3 is TGTGCCAGCAGTTACTCTGGGCCAGGGGTGGATGAGCAGTTCTTC.

This clonotype occurred a few times. This chain links TRBV20-1 with TRBJ2-3; 8 bases agree with TRBD2. Per the germline V gene, CDR1 is DFQATT and CDR2 is SNEGSKA (reference sequence). The CDR3 is made up of 17 amino acids. With V trimmed by 2 bases and J by 1 base, 11 bases remained unmatched. The CDR3 region has the DNA TGCAGTGCTAGACGGCGACTAGCGACCCTCCGCACAGATACGCAGTATTTT. Protein: CSARRRLATLRTDTQYF.

J is TRBJ2-4 and V is TRBV7-6; the match to TRBD2 covers 11 bases. The J call could be wrong; TRBJ2-7 is a better fit for the DNA end. The germline V gene has CDR1 SGHVS and CDR2 FNYEAQ. This CDR3 region has 15 residues. In DNA form, the CDR3 reads TGTGCCAGCAGTAATAGCGGGAGGGCCTTATACGAGCAGTACTTC. This encodes CASSNSGRALYEQYF.

This clonotype has only a few counts. The DNA is omitted, as the CDR3 cannot be located on it reliably, and the CDR3 follows TCRdb's listing. J is TRBJ2-7 and V is TRBV21-1; the D call in the table, TRBD2, was not verified against the DNA. TRBV21-1 is a known pseudogene. The CDR3 length equals 21 residues, ends included. CDR3 residues: CASSKVAPGTSGALSSYEQYF.

This clonotype was observed at least ten times. The V and J genes are TRBV10-3 and TRBJ2-3; D is unresolved. V was clipped by 0 bases and J by 2 bases, with 15 bases between them. The length of the CDR3 is 17 residues. The germline V gene encodes CDR1 ENHRY and CDR2 SYGVKD. CDR3 nucleotide sequence: TGTGCCATCAGTGAGTCGAGGTTCCGGACGGACACAGATACGCAGTATTTT. Translating it yields CAISESRFRTDTDTQYF.

V gene TRBV5-6 combines with J gene TRBJ2-7, with D tentatively TRBD1 (7 bases). The germline V gene encodes CDR1 SGHDT and CDR2 YYEEEE. Trimming left V 1 base short and J 3 bases short, with 14 bases between. The CDR3 contains 15 residues. CDR3 sequence (DNA): TGTGCCAGCAGCTTGTTCCCAGGGGGAGGCTACGAGCAGTACTTC. This translates into CASSLFPGGGYEQYF. Full variable domain (rest looked up from reference TRBV5-6 and TRBJ2-7): DAGVTQSPTHLIKTRGQQVTLRCSPKSGHDTVSWYQQALGQGPQFIFQYYEEEERQRGNFPDRFSGHQFPNYSSELNVNALLLGDSALYLCASSLFPGGGYEQYFGPGTRLTVT.

This sequence joins TRBV9 and TRBJ2-1; 7 bases line up with TRBD2. In germline, CDR1 is SGDLS, CDR2 YYNGEE. The CDR3 has 14 residues. V gave up 7 bases and J gave up 0 bases; unmatched junction bases: 4. The CDR3 region has the DNA TGTGCCAGCCCCCGCGGGAGCTCCTACAATGAGCAGTTCTTC. Residues: CASPRGSSYNEQFF.

This chain joins TRBV12-5 and TRBJ1-2, with D possibly TRBD1 on 6 matching bases. The CDR3 has 14 residues. Trimming removed 0 bases at V and 3 bases at J, with 8 bases between. Germline-derived CDR1 and CDR2 are LGHNT and FRNRAP. CDR3 bases: TGTGCTAGTGGTTTGGTCGGGGGGCACTATGGCTACACCTTC. This codes for CASGLVGGHYGYTF.

This clonotype was observed a handful of times. The rearrangement joins TRBV20-1 to TRBJ2-7; D call uncertain. V was clipped by 3 bases and J by 6 bases, with 9 bases between them. Looked up from germline, CDR1 is DFQATT and CDR2 is SNEGSKA (reference sequence). The CDR3 runs 11 residues. Here the CDR3 DNA reads TGCAGTGCTAGGAGGATCCGCGAGCAGTACTTC. This encodes CSARRIREQYF.

The chain links TRBV20-1 to TRBJ2-1; D is possibly TRBD2 (5 bases). The CDR3 length is 15 residues. V gave up 0 bases and J gave up 2 bases, with 11 bases separating them. In germline, CDR1 is DFQATT, CDR2 SNEGSKA (reference sequence). CDR3 amino acids: CSARDGGLAYNEQFF. The CDR3 DNA reads as TGCAGTGCTAGAGATGGAGGACTCGCCTACAATGAGCAGTTCTTC.

Only a few counts were recorded for this clonotype. V gene TRBV6-8 combines with J gene TRBJ2-7, with 7 bases identical to TRBD1. CDR3 length equals 13 residues. From germline, CDR1 is MNHGY and CDR2 SAAAGT. V gave up 4 bases and J gave up 6 bases; unmatched junction bases: 6. This CDR3 is CASSFRQGCEQYF. The CDR3 DNA reads TGTGCCAGCAGTTTTCGACAGGGCTGCGAGCAGTACTTC.

This chain uses TRBV7-2 with TRBJ1-5; perhaps TRBD1 as D (5 bases). The CDR3 runs to 15 residues. In germline, CDR1 is SGHTA, CDR2 FQGNSA. Between the trimmed V and J ends, which lost 3 bases and 3 bases, there was a span of 12 bases. The chain's CDR3 is CASSFEGQDNQPQHF. The DNA for the CDR3 is TGTGCCAGCAGCTTCGAGGGGCAGGACAATCAGCCCCAGCATTTT.